This TCR beta chain was retrieved from a study of T cell repertoires in cytomegalovirus infection. Overall study findings and caveats: Ex vivo responses were dominated by HLA-C-restricted CMV-specific TCR beta clonotypes.

CDR3 length: 14 amino acids. V was clipped by 3 bases and J by 4 bases, with 12 bases between them. TCRdb fed the reads into MiXCR, producing one record per CDR3 protein. The table shows about 150,000 distinct CDR3 sequences, with about 25% occurring only once. Ten or more counts support this clonotype. Its target is unknown. The TCR sequence derives from a human donor in good health (CMV status not recorded). Some clones in this sample may be carry-over from other donors' samples. The sample consisted of PBMCs. This chain links TRBV12-3 or TRBV12-4 with TRBJ1-2; D call uncertain. CDR3 bases: TGTGCCAGCAGTTTCGACCTCACCTTCTATGGCTACACCTTC. Translation gives CASSFDLTFYGYTF.